These T cell receptor beta chains were read from a single sample in a study of beta chain features in type 1 diabetes. Measured with immunoSEQ multiplex PCR; TCRdb has only the in-frame clones, and not every one. There are 200,000 to 300,000 clones in the sample; approximately 70% occur only once, and almost 0.055% lies in the top ten. Sequencing was performed on naive CD4+ T cells from blood. The receptors stem from a man younger than 45 in good health. The CDR3 runs from the conserved cysteine through the conserved F or W. The D gene is left open where the match is weak. Some rows have no size entry. The others give once, few or many, or a class for an expanded clone.

>TRBJ2-5|TRBV29-1|TRBD1|few
TGCAGCGTTAGTAGGGGGCAATTGGTGGAGACCCAGTACTTC
CSVSRGQLVETQYF
>TRBJ2-3|TRBV7-9|TRBD2|-
TGTGCCAGCAGCTCGGGACTAGCGGAGATCACAGATACGCAGTATTTT
CASSSGLAEITDTQYF
>TRBJ2-5|TRBV30|-|-
TGTGCCTGGAGTGAAGGGAGCCAGGGTTGGGAGACCCAGTACTTC
CAWSEGSQGWETQYF
>TRBJ2-6|TRBV18|-|-
TGTGCCAGCTCACCAGGGGCCGGCCGCACCTCTGGGGCCAACGTCCTGACTTTC
CASSPGAGRTSGANVLTF
>TRBJ1-6|TRBV2|TRBD1|-
TGTGCCAGCAGCCCAAGGCCCACAGGGGGAAATTCACCCCTCCACTTT
CASSPRPTGGNSPLHF
>TRBJ2-1|TRBV30|-|-
TGTGCCTGGAGTCTAGCGACGCAGGGGAATGAGCAGTTCTTC
CAWSLATQGNEQFF
>TRBJ2-3|TRBV15|-|-
TGTGCCACCAGCAGAGGGACCCACACAGATACGCAGTATTTT
CATSRGTHTDTQYF
>TRBJ2-1|TRBV29-1|-|once
TGCAGCGGTGAAGCCGTGCCCCCGAATGAGCAGTTCTTC
CSGEAVPPNEQFF
>TRBJ2-3|TRBV30|TRBD2|-
TGTGCCTGGAGTGTGTCACTAGCGGCCCCCTTGGATACGCAGTATTTT
CAWSVSLAAPLDTQYF
>TRBJ1-1|TRBV9|-|-
TGTGCCAGCAGCGTAGACCAGGGGAAAATAGGAACTGAAGCTTTCTTT
CASSVDQGKIGTEAFF
>TRBJ1-6|TRBV15|-|-
TGTGCCACCAGCAGGGGTCGACAGGATTCACCCCTCCACTTT
CATSRGRQDSPLHF
>TRBJ2-7|TRBV5-4|-|once
TGTGCCAGCAGCTATTGGGACAACTCCTACGAGCAGTACTTC
CASSYWDNSYEQYF
>TRBJ1-3|TRBV4-1|TRBD1|-
TGCGCCAGCAGCCTGGACAGGGAGTCTGGAAACACCATATATTTT
CASSLDRESGNTIYF
>TRBJ2-1|TRBV29-1|TRBD1|-
TGCAGCGTCGTGACAGGGCTGGAAAAGGCCTACAATGAGCAGTTCTTC
CSVVTGLEKAYNEQFF